The entry that follows covers one TCR beta chain sequence. This specimen comes from a study of OX40 agonist ivuxolimab in advanced cancers. The table came from immunoSEQ multiplex PCR; TCRdb's copy has only in-frame clones and leaves some out. The sample holds 70,000 to 80,000 clones, 87% seen once. The CDR3 totals 15 residues. V lost 0 bases and J lost 1, with 11 bases in between. Germline loops: CDR1 SGDLS, CDR2 YYNGEE. This specimen was CD4+ or CD8+ T cells sorted from blood, taken in a trial of the OX40 agonist ivuxolimab. This receptor was taken from an adult with an advanced solid tumor such as melanoma, head and neck, liver or kidney cancer. V and J are TRBV9 and TRBJ2-7; the D call may be TRBD1 or TRBD2 (5 bases each). Here the CDR3 reads CASSVGWDASYEQYF. CDR3 sequence (DNA): TGTGCCAGCAGCGTAGGTTGGGACGCTTCCTACGAGCAGTACTTC. Complete variable domain (other parts from reference TRBV9 and TRBJ2-7): DSGVTQTPKHLITATGQRVTLRCSPRSGDLSVYWYQQSLDQGLQFLIQYYNGEERAKGNILERFSAQQFPDLHSELNLSSLELGDSALYFCASSVGWDASYEQYFGPGTRLTVT.